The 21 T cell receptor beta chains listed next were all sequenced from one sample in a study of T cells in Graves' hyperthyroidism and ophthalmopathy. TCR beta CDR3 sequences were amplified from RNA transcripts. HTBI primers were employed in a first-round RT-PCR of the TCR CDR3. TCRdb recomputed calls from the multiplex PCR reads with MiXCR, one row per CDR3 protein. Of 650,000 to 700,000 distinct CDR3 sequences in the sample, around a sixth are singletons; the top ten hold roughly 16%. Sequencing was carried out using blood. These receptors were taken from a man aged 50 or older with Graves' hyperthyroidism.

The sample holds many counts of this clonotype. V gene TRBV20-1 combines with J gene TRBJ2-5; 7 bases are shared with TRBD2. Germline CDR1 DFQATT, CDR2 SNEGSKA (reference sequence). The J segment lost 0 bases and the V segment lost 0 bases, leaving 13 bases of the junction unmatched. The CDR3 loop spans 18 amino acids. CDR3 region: CSARDPRGVASYQETQYF. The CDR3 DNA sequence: TGCAGTGCTAGAGATCCCCGGGGGGTGGCCTCGTACCAAGAGACCCAGTACTTC.

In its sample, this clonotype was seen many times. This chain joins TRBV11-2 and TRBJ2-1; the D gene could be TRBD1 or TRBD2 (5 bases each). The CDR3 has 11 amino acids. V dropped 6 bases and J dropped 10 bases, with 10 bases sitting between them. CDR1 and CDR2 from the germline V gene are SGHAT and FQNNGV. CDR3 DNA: TGTGCCAGCAGAATAGGGACCGAGCAGTTCTTC. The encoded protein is CASRIGTEQFF.

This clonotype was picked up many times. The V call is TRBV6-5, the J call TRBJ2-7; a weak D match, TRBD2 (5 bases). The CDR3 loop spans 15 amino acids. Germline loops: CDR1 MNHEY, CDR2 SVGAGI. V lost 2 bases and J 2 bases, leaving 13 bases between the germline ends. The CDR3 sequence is CASSYGSSRTYEQYF. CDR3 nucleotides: TGTGCCAGCAGTTACGGGTCTAGCAGAACCTACGAGCAGTACTTC.

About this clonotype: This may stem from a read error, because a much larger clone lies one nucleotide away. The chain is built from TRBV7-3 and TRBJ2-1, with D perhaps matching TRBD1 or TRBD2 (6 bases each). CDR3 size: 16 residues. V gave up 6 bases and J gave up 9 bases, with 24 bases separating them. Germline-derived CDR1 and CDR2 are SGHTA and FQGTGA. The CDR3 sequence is CASSSNRAGLGGEQFF. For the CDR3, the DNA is TGTGCCAGCAGTTCCAACCGAGCGGGCCTAGGGGGTGAGCAGTTCTTC.

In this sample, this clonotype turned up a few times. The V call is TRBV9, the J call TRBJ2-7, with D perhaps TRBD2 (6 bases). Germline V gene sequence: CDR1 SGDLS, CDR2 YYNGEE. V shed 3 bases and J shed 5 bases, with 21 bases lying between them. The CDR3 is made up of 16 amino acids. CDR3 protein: CASSDGSGGAFDEQYF. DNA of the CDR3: TGTGCCAGCAGCGACGGTAGCGGCGGGGCCTTTGACGAGCAGTACTTC.

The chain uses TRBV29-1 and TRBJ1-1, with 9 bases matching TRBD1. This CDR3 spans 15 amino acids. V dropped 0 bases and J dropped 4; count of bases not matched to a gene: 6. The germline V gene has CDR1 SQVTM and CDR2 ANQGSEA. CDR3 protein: CSVEDGDRVVTEAFF. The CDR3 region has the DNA TGCAGCGTTGAAGATGGGGACAGGGTCGTCACTGAAGCTTTCTTT. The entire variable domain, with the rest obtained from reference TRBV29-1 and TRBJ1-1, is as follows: SAVISQKPSRDICQRGTSLTIQCQVDSQVTMMFWYRQQPGQSLTLIATANQGSEATYESGFVIDKFPISRPNLTFSTLTVSNMSPEDSSIYLCSVEDGDRVVTEAFFGQGTRLTVV.

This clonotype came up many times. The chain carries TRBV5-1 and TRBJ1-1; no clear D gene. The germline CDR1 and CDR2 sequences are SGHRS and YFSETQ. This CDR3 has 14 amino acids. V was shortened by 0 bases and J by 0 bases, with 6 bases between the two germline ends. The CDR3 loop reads CASSLEAMNTEAFF. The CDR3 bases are TGCGCCAGCAGCTTGGAAGCTATGAACACTGAAGCTTTCTTT.

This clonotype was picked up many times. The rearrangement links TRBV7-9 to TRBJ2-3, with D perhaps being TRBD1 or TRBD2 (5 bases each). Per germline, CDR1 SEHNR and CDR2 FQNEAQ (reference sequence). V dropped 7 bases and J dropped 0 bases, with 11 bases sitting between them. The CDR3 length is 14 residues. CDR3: CASNPGTSTDTQYF. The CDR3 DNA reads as TGTGCCAGCAATCCCGGGACCAGCACAGATACGCAGTATTTT.

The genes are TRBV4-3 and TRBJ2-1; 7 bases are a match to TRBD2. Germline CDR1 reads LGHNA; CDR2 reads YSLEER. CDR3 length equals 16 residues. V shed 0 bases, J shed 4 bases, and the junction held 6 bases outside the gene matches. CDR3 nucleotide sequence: TGCGCCAGCAGCCAAGATTATAGCGGGTTTTACAATGAGCAGTTCTTC. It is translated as CASSQDYSGFYNEQFF.

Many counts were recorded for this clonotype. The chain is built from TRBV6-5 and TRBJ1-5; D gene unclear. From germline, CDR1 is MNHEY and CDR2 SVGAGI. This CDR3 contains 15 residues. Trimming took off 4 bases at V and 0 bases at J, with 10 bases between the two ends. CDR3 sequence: CASSSEDYSNQPQHF. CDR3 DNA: TGTGCCAGCAGTTCAGAGGATTATAGCAATCAGCCCCAGCATTTT.

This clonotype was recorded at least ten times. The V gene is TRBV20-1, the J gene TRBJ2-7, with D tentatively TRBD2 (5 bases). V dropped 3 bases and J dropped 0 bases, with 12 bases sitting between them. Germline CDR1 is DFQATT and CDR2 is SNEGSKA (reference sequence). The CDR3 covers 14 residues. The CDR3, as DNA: TGCAGTGCTAGCTTAGCGCCCAGCTCCTACGAGCAGTACTTC. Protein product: CSASLAPSSYEQYF.

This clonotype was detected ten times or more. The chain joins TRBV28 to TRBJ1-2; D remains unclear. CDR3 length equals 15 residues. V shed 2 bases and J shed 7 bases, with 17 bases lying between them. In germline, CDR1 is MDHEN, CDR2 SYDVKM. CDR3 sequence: CASSLGVVYGSGYTF. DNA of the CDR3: TGTGCCAGCAGTTTAGGAGTAGTCTACGGCTCTGGCTACACCTTC.

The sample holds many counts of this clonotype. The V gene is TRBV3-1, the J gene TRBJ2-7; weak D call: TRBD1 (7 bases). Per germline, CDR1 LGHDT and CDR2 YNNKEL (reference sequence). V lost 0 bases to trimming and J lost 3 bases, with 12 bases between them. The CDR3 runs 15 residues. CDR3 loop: CASSQEAGGIYEQYF. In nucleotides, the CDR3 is TGTGCCAGCAGCCAAGAGGCAGGGGGGATCTACGAGCAGTACTTC.

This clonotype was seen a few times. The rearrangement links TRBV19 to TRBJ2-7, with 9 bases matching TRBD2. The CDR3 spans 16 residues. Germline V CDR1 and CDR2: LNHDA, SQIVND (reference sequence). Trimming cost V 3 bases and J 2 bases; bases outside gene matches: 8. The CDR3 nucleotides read TGTGCCAGTAGTATTTATAGCGGGAGTGGCACCTACGAGCAGTACTTC. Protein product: CASSIYSGSGTYEQYF.

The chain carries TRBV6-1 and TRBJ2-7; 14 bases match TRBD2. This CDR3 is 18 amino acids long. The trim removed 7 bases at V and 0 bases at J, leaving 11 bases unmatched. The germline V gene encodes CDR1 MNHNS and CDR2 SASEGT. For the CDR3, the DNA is TGTGCCAGCAACGGACTAGCGGGAGGCGCCAGGAGCTCCTACGAGCAGTACTTC. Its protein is CASNGLAGGARSSYEQYF.

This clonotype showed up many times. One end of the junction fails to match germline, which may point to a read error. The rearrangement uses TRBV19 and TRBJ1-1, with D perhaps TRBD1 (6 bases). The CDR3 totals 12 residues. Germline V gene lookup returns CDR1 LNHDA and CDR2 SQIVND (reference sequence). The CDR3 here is CASRIGGTEAFF. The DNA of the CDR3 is TGTGCCAGTAGGATAGGGGGGACTGAAGCTTTCTTT.

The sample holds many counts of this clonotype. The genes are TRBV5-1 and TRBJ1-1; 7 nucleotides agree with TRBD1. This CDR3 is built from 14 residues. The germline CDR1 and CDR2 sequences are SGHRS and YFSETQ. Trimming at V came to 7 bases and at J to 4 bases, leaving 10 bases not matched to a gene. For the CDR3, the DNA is TGCGCCAGCTTCCGGGGGGACAGAGGCACTGAAGCTTTCTTT. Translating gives CASFRGDRGTEAFF.

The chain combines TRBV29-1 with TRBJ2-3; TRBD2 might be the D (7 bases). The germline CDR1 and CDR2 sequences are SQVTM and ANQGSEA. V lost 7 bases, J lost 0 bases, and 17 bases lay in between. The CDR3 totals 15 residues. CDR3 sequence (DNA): TGCAGCGCCCGGGGGGCCTACGCTAGCACAGATACGCAGTATTTT. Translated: CSARGAYASTDTQYF.

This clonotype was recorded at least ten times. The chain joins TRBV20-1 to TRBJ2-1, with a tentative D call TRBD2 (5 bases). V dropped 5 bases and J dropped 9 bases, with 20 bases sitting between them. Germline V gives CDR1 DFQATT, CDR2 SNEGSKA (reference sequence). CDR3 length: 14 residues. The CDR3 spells CSARAILTGSEQFF. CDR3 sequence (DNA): TGCAGTGCTCGCGCCATTTTGACGGGAAGTGAGCAGTTCTTC.

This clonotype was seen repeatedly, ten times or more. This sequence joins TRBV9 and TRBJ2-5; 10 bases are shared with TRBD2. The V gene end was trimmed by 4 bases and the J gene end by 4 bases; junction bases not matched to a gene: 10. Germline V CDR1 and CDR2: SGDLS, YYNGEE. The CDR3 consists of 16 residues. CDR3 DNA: TGTGCCAGCAGCATCGGACTAGCGGTAGGCGGAGAGACCCAGTACTTC. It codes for CASSIGLAVGGETQYF.

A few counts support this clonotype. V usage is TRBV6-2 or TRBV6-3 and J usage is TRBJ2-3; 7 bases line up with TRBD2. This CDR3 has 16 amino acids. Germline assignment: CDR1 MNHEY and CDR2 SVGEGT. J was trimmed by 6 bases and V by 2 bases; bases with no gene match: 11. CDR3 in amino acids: CASSYRGGRSTDTQYF. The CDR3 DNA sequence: TGTGCCAGCAGTTACAGGGGCGGGAGATCCACCGATACGCAGTATTTT.